This T cell receptor (beta chain) was sequenced for a study of graft-versus-host responses after intestinal transplantation. Generated by immunoSEQ multiplex PCR, the TCRdb table keeps only in-frame clones and is missing some. Of approximately 130,000 clones in the sample, approximately 92% were seen once. Germline CDR1 and CDR2: LGHNT and FRNRAP. Trimming cost V 6 bases and J 3 bases; bases outside gene matches: 8. The CDR3 extends over 15 amino acids. Turning to this clone: Its antigen is undetermined.

The chain couples TRBV12-5 to TRBJ1-3; 7 nucleotides align to TRBD1. The source is a human donor who received an intestinal transplant. The sequencing used unstimulated CD4+ T cells sorted from spleen or lymph node cells, collected before intestinal transplant. The CDR3 reads CASGSRQGRGNTIYF. CDR3 DNA: TGTGCTAGTGGGTCTAGACAGGGACGTGGAAACACCATATATTTT.